These 12 T cell receptor beta chains share one sample of origin, sequenced in a study of T cells in Graves' hyperthyroidism and ophthalmopathy. Authors of the study amplified TCR beta CDR3 regions from RNA transcripts. Primed by the HTBI set, a first-round RT-PCR was run on the TCR CDR3. MiXCR, run by TCRdb on the multiplex PCR reads, gives a single entry per CDR3 protein. The sample shows hundreds of thousands of distinct CDR3 sequences, around 46% of them seen only once. Sequencing was done on a sample of peripheral blood or thyroid tissue (not recorded which). The receptors shown here come from a woman younger than 35 with Graves' hyperthyroidism.

About this clonotype itself: A read error may produce the germline difference seen at one junction end. CDR3 sequence: CASSAPEKNTEASF. CDR3 in DNA: TGTGCCAGCAGCGCACCGGAGAAGAACACTGAAGCTTCCTTT. This sequence joins TRBV6-6 and TRBJ1-1; D uncertain. The CDR3 has 14 residues. Germline CDR1 and CDR2: MNHNY and SVGAGI (reference sequence).

This chain joins TRBV9 and TRBJ2-3, with 12 nucleotides matching TRBD2. The germline V gene encodes CDR1 SGDLS and CDR2 YYNGEE. The V gene end was trimmed by 1 base and the J gene end by 5 bases; junction bases not matched to a gene: 5. The CDR3 length is 16 residues. In nucleotides, the CDR3 is TGTGCCAGCAGCGTAAGACTAGCGGGAGTGGGAGATACGCAGTATTTT. Protein: CASSVRLAGVGDTQYF.

This clonotype turned up a few times. The V and J genes are TRBV24-1 and TRBJ2-2, with 8 bases fitting TRBD2. The V gene's germline CDR1 is KGHDR and CDR2 SFDVKD. The CDR3 totals 14 residues. V gave up 6 bases and J gave up 7 bases; unmatched junction bases: 6. The CDR3 DNA follows: TGTGCCACCAGTAACGGGAGGGCCGTCGGGGAGCTGTTTTTT. This gives the protein CATSNGRAVGELFF.

This clonotype was counted a few times. The gene calls are TRBV20-1 and TRBJ2-2; no clear D. Germline V gives CDR1 DFQATT, CDR2 SNEGSKA (reference sequence). Trimming stripped 5 bases from V and 3 bases from J, with 4 bases between. The CDR3 is 11 amino acids. The chain's CDR3 is CSADYTGELFF. Written as DNA, the CDR3 is TGCAGTGCTGATTACACCGGGGAGCTGTTTTTT.

This clonotype was observed many times. The CDR3, as DNA: TGTGCCAGCAGCCCGATTGATTGGGGCCGGCCCCAGCATTTT. It specifies CASSPIDWGRPQHF. This chain links TRBV7-9 with TRBJ1-5; D is possibly TRBD1 (5 bases). Germline assignment: CDR1 SEHNR and CDR2 FQNEAQ (reference sequence). This CDR3 is 14 amino acids long. V shed 5 bases and J shed 9 bases, with 17 bases lying between them.

This clonotype has just a few counts. The CDR3 loop reads CSARSFGGRGQETQYF. CDR3 bases: TGCAGTGCTAGATCGTTCGGCGGGAGGGGACAAGAGACCCAGTACTTC. The chain uses TRBV20-1 and TRBJ2-5; 9 nucleotides line up with TRBD2. The CDR3 sequence is 16 residues long. Trimming at V came to 2 bases and at J to 2 bases, leaving 9 bases not matched to a gene. Germline loops: CDR1 DFQATT, CDR2 SNEGSKA (reference sequence).

This clonotype was found many times. The CDR3 nucleotides are TGTGCCACCAGTGGAGGGGGTCGAGACGAGCAGTACTTC. It translates to CATSGGGRDEQYF. This sequence joins TRBV24-1 and TRBJ2-7; possibly TRBD1 for D (6 bases). Germline V CDR1 and CDR2: KGHDR, SFDVKD. CDR3 size: 13 residues. V lost 5 bases to trimming and J lost 5 bases, with 12 bases between them.

The chain uses TRBV29-1 and TRBJ1-4; no clear D gene. Germline V lookup: CDR1 SQVTM, CDR2 ANQGSEA. Between the trimmed V and J ends, which lost 1 base and 5 bases, there was a span of 5 bases. This CDR3 contains 12 residues. CDR3 coding DNA: TGCAGCGTTGAAGTACCCAATGAAAAACTGTTTTTT. This sequence encodes CSVEVPNEKLFF.

The rearrangement uses TRBV15 and TRBJ2-2; 8 nucleotides align to TRBD1. J was trimmed by 0 bases and V by 7 bases; bases with no gene match: 4. This CDR3 region has 15 residues. Germline V gives CDR1 LNHNV, CDR2 YYDKDF (reference sequence). The CDR3 nucleotides read TGTGCCACCACCGAGGACAGGGCGAACACCGGGGAGCTGTTTTTT. Translation: CATTEDRANTGELFF.

This clonotype was counted at least ten times. The gene calls are TRBV7-2 and TRBJ1-4; D is perhaps TRBD1 (5 bases). The CDR3 has 15 residues. Germline values: CDR1 SGHTA, CDR2 FQGNSA. Trimming shortened V by 6 bases and J by 8 bases, and 19 bases separated the two germline ends. CDR3 nucleotides: TGTGCCAGCAGTCGCAACGCAGGGCATCTCGAAAAACTGTTTTTT. Encoded protein: CASSRNAGHLEKLFF. The whole variable domain, filled in from reference TRBV7-2 and TRBJ1-4, reads GAGVSQSPSNKVTEKGKDVELRCDPISGHTALYWYRQSLGQGLEFLIYFQGNSAPDKSGLPSDRFSAERTGGSVSTLTIQRTQQEDSAVYLCASSRNAGHLEKLFFGSGTQLSVL.

In its sample, this clonotype was seen a few times. At one end, the junction sequence differs from germline, possibly due to a read error. V gene TRBV7-2 combines with J gene TRBJ1-5; maybe TRBD1 (5 bases). Germline assignment: CDR1 SGHTA and CDR2 FQGNSA. This CDR3 is 15 amino acids long. CDR3 sequence (DNA): TGCGCCAGCAGCCAAGAGCATAGGGACGATCAGCCCCAGCATTTT. Translation gives CASSQEHRDDQPQHF.

The sample holds many counts of this clonotype. This rearrangement joins TRBV29-1 to TRBJ1-1; tentative D call: TRBD1 (5 bases). The germline CDR1 and CDR2 sequences are SQVTM and ANQGSEA. Trimming stripped 4 bases from V and 6 bases from J, with 12 bases between. The CDR3 consists of 12 residues. DNA for the CDR3: TGCAGCGTTGTAGGCCAGGGCGCTGAAGCTTTCTTT. This codes for CSVVGQGAEAFF.